The 9 T cell receptor beta chains below all came from one sample that was sequenced in a study of T-cell memory formation after mild COVID-19. TCRdb reprocessed the 5' RACE reads via MiXCR and lists one record per CDR3 protein. Here the sample spans 150,000 to 200,000 distinct CDR3 sequences, around 15% being singletons. Sequenced: PBMCs or a T cell subset sorted from them (not recorded which). Every receptor here comes from an adult woman who had mild COVID-19 (a few samples of this study predate the infection). Cell type and time point are not known.

V and J are TRBV7-2 and TRBJ2-5; no reliable D call. Germline CDR1 and CDR2: SGHTA and FQGNSA. V shed 3 bases and J shed 2 bases, with 7 bases lying between them. The CDR3 length is 13 residues. The CDR3, as DNA: TGTGCCAGCAGCTTTGGCAGACAAGAGACCCAGTACTTC. Protein: CASSFGRQETQYF. Drawing the rest from reference TRBV7-2 and TRBJ2-5, the complete variable domain is GAGVSQSPSNKVTEKGKDVELRCDPISGHTALYWYRQSLGQGLEFLIYFQGNSAPDKSGLPSDRFSAERTGGSVSTLTIQRTQQEDSAVYLCASSFGRQETQYFGPGTRLLVL.

V gene TRBV7-2 combines with J gene TRBJ2-7; 11 positions agree with TRBD2. Germline V gene lookup returns CDR1 SGHTA and CDR2 FQGNSA. The J segment lost 6 bases and the V segment lost 3 bases, leaving 4 bases of the junction unmatched. The CDR3 has 14 residues. Here the CDR3 DNA reads TGTGCCAGCAGCTTGGGACTAGCGGTAACCGAGCAGTACTTC. Translating it yields CASSLGLAVTEQYF. The complete variable domain, with remaining parts taken from reference TRBV7-2 and TRBJ2-7, reads GAGVSQSPSNKVTEKGKDVELRCDPISGHTALYWYRQSLGQGLEFLIYFQGNSAPDKSGLPSDRFSAERTGGSVSTLTIQRTQQEDSAVYLCASSLGLAVTEQYFGPGTRLTVT.

This clonotype has more than one count but fewer than ten. The gene calls are TRBV7-3 and TRBJ2-3; the D gene is possibly TRBD1 (7 bases). The CDR3 loop spans 16 amino acids. Germline assignment: CDR1 SGHTA and CDR2 FQGTGA. The germline V and J ends were trimmed by 5 bases and 2 bases, with 17 bases remaining between them. CDR3 sequence: CASSPYRGLNTDTQYF. The CDR3 coding sequence is TGTGCCAGCAGCCCGTACAGGGGACTTAACACAGATACGCAGTATTTT.

The chain is built from TRBV7-2 and TRBJ2-3; D unclear. The CDR3 is made up of 15 amino acids. CDR1 is SGHTA, CDR2 FQGNSA, per germline. V gave up 8 bases and J gave up 3 bases, with 18 bases separating them. The CDR3 here is CASSPEPGRTDTQYF. The CDR3 region has the DNA TGTGCCAGCTCCCCTGAGCCGGGCAGAACAGATACGCAGTATTTT. Variable domain in full (rest from reference TRBV7-2 and TRBJ2-3): GAGVSQSPSNKVTEKGKDVELRCDPISGHTALYWYRQSLGQGLEFLIYFQGNSAPDKSGLPSDRFSAERTGGSVSTLTIQRTQQEDSAVYLCASSPEPGRTDTQYFGPGTRLTVL.

This CDR3 reads CASSYQGEGYGYTF. CDR3 DNA: TGTGCCAGCAGTTACCAGGGGGAGGGCTATGGCTACACCTTC. This chain links TRBV6-6 with TRBJ1-2; 7 positions agree with TRBD1. Trimming at V came to 2 bases and at J to 4 bases, leaving 4 bases not matched to a gene. Germline CDR1 reads MNHNY; CDR2 reads SVGAGI (reference sequence). This CDR3 contains 14 residues.

The V gene is TRBV3-1, the J gene TRBJ2-7; no clear D. CDR1 and CDR2 (germline): LGHDT, YNNKEL (reference sequence). The CDR3 totals 12 residues. V lost 1 base and J 3 bases, leaving 4 bases between the germline ends. The CDR3 nucleotides are TGTGCCAGCAGCCAAGCAGACTACGAGCAGTACTTC. Translated: CASSQADYEQYF.

V is TRBV20-1 and J is TRBJ2-1, with TRBD1 matching 11 bases. There are 16 residues in the CDR3. Germline trimming cut 6 bases from V and 7 bases from J; bases unmatched to any gene: 14. CDR1 is DFQATT and CDR2 is SNEGSKA in the germline V gene (reference sequence). CDR3 bases: TGCAGTGCCCCAATCCCCGGGACAGGGGGGAGGAATGAGCAGTTCTTC. Its protein is CSAPIPGTGGRNEQFF.

This clonotype has a handful of counts. The rearrangement joins TRBV5-1 to TRBJ2-2; D call uncertain. Germline assignment: CDR1 SGHRS and CDR2 YFSETQ. The CDR3 covers 16 residues. V lost 4 bases and J 0 bases, leaving 13 bases between the germline ends. In nucleotides, the CDR3 is TGCGCCAGCAGCCTCCGTCCGCTTGCGAACACCGGGGAGCTGTTTTTT. Translation: CASSLRPLANTGELFF.

This clonotype was seen a handful of times. The V gene is TRBV15, the J gene TRBJ1-2, with D possibly being TRBD1 (6 bases). The CDR3 spans 16 residues. CDR1 is LNHNV and CDR2 is YYDKDF in the germline V gene (reference sequence). Trimming cost V 3 bases and J 6 bases, with 20 bases left between them. In DNA form, the CDR3 reads TGTGCCACCAGCAGGGCAGGGGTAGAACGAATGAATGGCTACACCTTC. Its translation: CATSRAGVERMNGYTF. Variable domain in full (rest from reference TRBV15 and TRBJ1-2): DAMVIQNPRYQVTQFGKPVTLSCSQTLNHNVMYWYQQKSSQAPKLLFHYYDKDFNNEADTPDNFQSRRPNTSFCFLDIRSPGLGDTAMYLCATSRAGVERMNGYTFGSGTRLTVV.